The rows below give T cell receptor beta chains drawn from one sample of a study of early T cells in non-severe SARS-CoV-2 infection. TCRdb re-derived calls from the 5' RACE reads in MiXCR, one entry per CDR3 protein. The data hold 30,000 to 40,000 distinct CDR3 sequences, with 4.5% to 7.5% observed a single time. Sequencing used whole blood. The receptors were gathered from an adult who was a healthcare worker with PCR-confirmed SARS-CoV-2 infection or an uninfected control (not recorded which). The CDR3 runs from the conserved cysteine through the conserved F or W. D genes are given only for firm matches. Only part of the rows carry a size: once, few, many, or a class if the clone is expanded.

d_call,clone_size,j_call,v_call,cdr3_nt,cdr3_aa
TRBD1,many,TRBJ2-2,TRBV5-4,TGTGCCAGCAACTTGTGGGGACAGGGGATTAACACCGGGGAGCTGTTTTTT,CASNLWGQGINTGELFF
-,many,TRBJ2-2,TRBV20-1,TGCAGTGCTAGACCCGGGACCACCCCTAGCGGGGAGCTGTTTTTT,CSARPGTTPSGELFF
TRBD2,many,TRBJ2-7,TRBV7-2,TGTGCCAGCAGCTGGACTAGCGGGAGCGAATACGAGCAGTACTTC,CASSWTSGSEYEQYF
TRBD1,many,TRBJ2-7,TRBV12-3/TRBV12-4,TGTGCCAGCAGTTTAGTGACAGGGGGCTACGAGCAGTACTTC,CASSLVTGGYEQYF
-,many,TRBJ1-5,TRBV5-1,TGCGCCAGCAGCTTGGATGGGGTGAATCAGCCCCAGCATTTT,CASSLDGVNQPQHF
-,many,TRBJ1-2,TRBV25-1,TGTGCCAGCAGAGGGTCTGATCGGCCCTCCTATGGCTACACCTTC,CASRGSDRPSYGYTF
-,many,TRBJ2-3,TRBV3-1,TGTGCCAGCAGCACGAGCAGGGATACGCAGTATTTT,CASSTSRDTQYF
-,many,TRBJ1-1,TRBV4-2,TGTGCCAGCAGCCATCGCGGCGGGGGTGGCACTGAAGCTTTCTTT,CASSHRGGGGTEAFF
-,many,TRBJ1-3,TRBV5-4,TGTGCCAGCAGCTTGGTCGGTGGAAACACCATATATTTT,CASSLVGGNTIYF
-,medium-sized,TRBJ1-1,TRBV7-2,TGTGCCAGCAGCTTAAGTGGGTCGAACACTGAAGCTTTCTTT,CASSLSGSNTEAFF
-,many,TRBJ2-5,TRBV2,TGTGCCAGCAGCTTCGAGACCCAGTACTTC,CASSFETQYF
-,many,TRBJ1-1,TRBV13,TGTGCCAGCGGCAACAGAGTGAACACTGAAGCTTTCTTT,CASGNRVNTEAFF
-,many,TRBJ2-7,TRBV20-1,TGCAGTGCCAGTCCTGGTCAGGGGAGCGCCTACGAGCAGTACTTC,CSASPGQGSAYEQYF
-,few,TRBJ2-3,TRBV6-2/TRBV6-3,TGTGCCAGCAGTCTCCCGAGAGATACGCAGTATTTT,CASSLPRDTQYF
TRBD1,many,TRBJ2-7,TRBV2,TGTGCCAGCAGCCTAGACAGGGGGCTCTACGAGCAGTACTTC,CASSLDRGLYEQYF
-,many,TRBJ2-2,TRBV6-5,TGTGCCAGCAGTTACCTCAGGGTGGCCACCGGGGAGCTGTTTTTT,CASSYLRVATGELFF
-,many,TRBJ2-7,TRBV6-5,TGTGCCAGCAGTTACTCGCGGCAGAAAGACTACGAGCAGTACTTC,CASSYSRQKDYEQYF
TRBD2,many,TRBJ2-1,TRBV5-1,TGCGCCAGCAGCTTGGTTAATAGCGGGAGGAACAATGAGCAGTTCTTC,CASSLVNSGRNNEQFF
-,many,TRBJ2-3,TRBV9,TGTGCCAGCAGCCCAATGCGGGAAGATACGCAGTATTTT,CASSPMREDTQYF
TRBD1,many,TRBJ2-1,TRBV20-1,TGCAGTGCTCGACAGGGGCCCTCCTACAATGAGCAGTTCTTC,CSARQGPSYNEQFF
-,many,TRBJ2-5,TRBV7-9,TGTGCCAGCATCGGGGGCGGGTCTGGAAAGACCCAGTACTTC,CASIGGGSGKTQYF
-,-,TRBJ1-2,TRBV7-9,TGTGCCAGCAGCCGTGACGGGCCGGACTATGGCTACACCTTC,CASSRDGPDYGYTF
-,few,TRBJ1-6,TRBV5-4,TGTGCCAGCAGCCAACGCGGCTCCTATAATTCACCCCTCCACTTT,CASSQRGSYNSPLHF
-,many,TRBJ1-3,TRBV7-9,TGTGCCAGCAGCTATGGGGACACCATATATTTT,CASSYGDTIYF
TRBD1,many,TRBJ2-1,TRBV7-3,TGTGCCAGCAGCCAAACGACAGGGTGGGACACGAATGAGCAGTTCTTC,CASSQTTGWDTNEQFF
TRBD1,many,TRBJ1-1,TRBV3-1,TGTGCCAGCAGCCTGGGACAGGGTGACACAGCTTTCTTT,CASSLGQGDTAFF
TRBD2,many,TRBJ2-1,TRBV20-1,TGCAGTGCTCCCCCCCCTAGCGGAAAAGTGGGCCGCAATGAGCAGTTCTTC,CSAPPPSGKVGRNEQFF
-,many,TRBJ2-1,TRBV12-3/TRBV12-4,TGTGCCAGCAGGGACCCGAGTAGCGGCTCCTACAATGAGCAGTTCTTC,CASRDPSSGSYNEQFF
TRBD1,many,TRBJ1-5,TRBV18,TGTGCCAGCTCAGGAAACAGGGGGCAACAGCCCCAGCATTTT,CASSGNRGQQPQHF
TRBD2,many,TRBJ2-7,TRBV3-1,TGTGCCAGCAGCCTCCGACAGGGACTAGCGGGAACATACGAGCAGTACTTC,CASSLRQGLAGTYEQYF
-,many,TRBJ2-1,TRBV29-1,TGCAGCGTTGGTGAGCAGTTCTTC,CSVGEQFF
-,few,TRBJ2-7,TRBV7-3,TGTGCCAGCAGCTTAGGCGGCGGGGCGAGCGAGCAGTACTTC,CASSLGGGASEQYF
TRBD2,many,TRBJ2-7,TRBV7-9,TGTGCCAGCCGACCCGAGGGGCGGGAGCTATACGAGCAGTACTTC,CASRPEGRELYEQYF
-,few,TRBJ2-7,TRBV7-2,TGTGCCAGCAGCTTAAGGGCGGGGGCCGACTGGGAGCAGTACTTC,CASSLRAGADWEQYF
-,many,TRBJ1-2,TRBV6-5,TGTGCCAGCAGGCACACCTCCGGACATGGCTACACCTTC,CASRHTSGHGYTF
-,many,TRBJ1-5,TRBV7-8,TGTGCCAGCAGCCAGGGCCCCAGGGGTCAGCCCCAGCATTTT,CASSQGPRGQPQHF
-,many,TRBJ1-2,TRBV10-3,TGTGCCATCACCCAACCACCTAACTATGGCTACACCTTC,CAITQPPNYGYTF
TRBD1,many,TRBJ1-5,TRBV29-1,TGCAGCGCTGGACAGGGGGGTCAGCCCCAGCATTTT,CSAGQGGQPQHF
-,many,TRBJ2-2,TRBV25-1,TGTGCCAGCGGAACCGGGGAGCTGTTTTTT,CASGTGELFF
-,few,TRBJ2-7,TRBV20-1,TGCAGTGCTAGCGGTCCAGGCTCCTACGAGCAGTACTTC,CSASGPGSYEQYF
-,-,TRBJ1-5,TRBV7-8,TGTGCCAGCAGCTCTCTAGGGCGGTTTAGCAATCAGCCCCAGCATTTT,CASSSLGRFSNQPQHF
TRBD2,many,TRBJ2-5,TRBV10-3,TGTGCCATCAGTGAGCGGGTAGCGGGGGCTCAAGAGACCCAGTACTTC,CAISERVAGAQETQYF
-,many,TRBJ1-1,TRBV29-1,TGCAGCGTTGACAACATGGTGTTCTTT,CSVDNMVFF
TRBD2,many,TRBJ2-1,TRBV20-1,TGCAGTGCTAGACGGATTGGGACTAGCGGGAGAGGGGGTTACAATGAGCAGTTCTTC,CSARRIGTSGRGGYNEQFF
TRBD1,many,TRBJ1-1,TRBV6-5,TGTGCCAGCAGAGGACCGGGACAGGGTTCGTCTGAAGCTTTCTTT,CASRGPGQGSSEAFF
-,many,TRBJ2-7,TRBV10-2,TGCGCCAGCAGCGAACAGGGACCCTACGAGCAGTACTTC,CASSEQGPYEQYF